One sample yielded the 2 T cell receptor beta chains listed below, sequenced in a study of CD8+ T cells in alopecia areata. RNA was extracted and reverse transcribed into cDNA as the sequencing template. The data were produced by immunoSEQ multiplex PCR, yet TCRdb's version contains in-frame clones alone and is incomplete. Of roughly 150,000 clones in the sample, more than 45% were seen once. This specimen consisted of CD8+ T cells sorted from blood, obtained at week 0. These receptors were taken from a human donor with alopecia areata.

The V and J genes are TRBV29-1 and TRBJ2-7; TRBD1 or TRBD2 may be the D gene (6 bases each). Between the trimmed V and J ends, which lost 3 bases and 7 bases, there was a span of 16 bases. The length of the CDR3 is 13 residues. Germline values: CDR1 SQVTM, CDR2 ANQGSEA. The CDR3 DNA reads as TGCAGCGTTGAGGGGGGCAGAAGGAATGAGCAGTACTTC. It is translated as CSVEGGRRNEQYF.

This clone was seen once. This sequence joins TRBV4-3 and TRBJ1-1; D is uncertain. The CDR3 covers 14 residues. V lost 1 base and J 0 bases, leaving 6 bases between the germline ends. Per the germline V gene, CDR1 is LGHNA and CDR2 is YSLEER. CDR3 DNA: TGCGCCAGCAGCCAAGGAAGGATGAACACTGAAGCTTTCTTT. Translated, it gives CASSQGRMNTEAFF.